A single sample gave rise to the 25 T cell receptor beta chains below, sequenced in a study of blood T cells in healthy people across ages. The use of a sample-barcoded 5' primer and a J-beta primer mix characterized a second PCR of about 7 to 12 cycles. TCRdb reprocessed the 5' RACE reads via MiXCR and lists one record per CDR3 protein. Here the sample spans some 1.6 million distinct CDR3 sequences, about 32% being singletons. Sequencing was performed on blood. The source is a woman between 25 and 40 years old in good health.

The J gene is TRBJ2-1, the V gene TRBV6-4, with D tentatively TRBD1 or TRBD2 (7 bases each). Germline CDR1 is MRHNA and CDR2 is SNTAGT. V was cut by 3 bases and J by 7 bases, with 16 bases left in between. This CDR3 is 15 amino acids long. The CDR3 region is CASSETGEGGNEQFF. The CDR3 DNA is TGTGCCAGCAGTGAAACAGGGGAGGGGGGGAATGAGCAGTTCTTC.

This clonotype has more than one count but fewer than ten. Here the CDR3 DNA reads TGCGCCAGCAGCTTGAGGGCTAGCGGGCGATCGGAGACCCAGTACTTC. This translates into CASSLRASGRSETQYF. V usage is TRBV5-1 and J usage is TRBJ2-5; 8 bases match TRBD2. The germline gives CDR1 SGHRS, CDR2 YFSETQ. The CDR3 is 16 residues long. The trim removed 1 base at V and 5 bases at J, leaving 10 bases unmatched. Complete variable domain (other parts from reference TRBV5-1 and TRBJ2-5): KAGVTQTPRYLIKTRGQQVTLSCSPISGHRSVSWYQQTPGQGLQFLFEYFSETQRNKGNFPGRFSGRQFSNSRSEMNVSTLELGDSALYLCASSLRASGRSETQYFGPGTRLLVL.

This chain joins TRBV20-1 and TRBJ1-2; D might be TRBD1 (5 bases). The CDR3 totals 15 residues. Germline CDR1 and CDR2: DFQATT and SNEGSKA (reference sequence). The V end was cut by 1 base, the J end by 2 bases, with 14 bases between. CDR3 residues: CSARVKLGLNYGYTF. CDR3 DNA: TGCAGTGCTAGAGTAAAACTGGGACTCAACTATGGCTACACCTTC.

The gene calls are TRBV3-1 and TRBJ1-2; 7 bases fit TRBD1. The J segment lost 0 bases and the V segment lost 3 bases, leaving 7 bases of the junction unmatched. Germline CDR1 LGHDT, CDR2 YNNKEL (reference sequence). This CDR3 is built from 16 residues. In DNA, the CDR3 is TGTGCCAGCAGCCAGGTCGGGACAGACCCTAACTATGGCTACACCTTC. It codes for CASSQVGTDPNYGYTF.

The rearrangement joins TRBV20-1 to TRBJ2-5, with 7 bases lining up with TRBD2. V was pared by 5 bases and J by 11 bases, with 14 bases of the junction left unmatched. CDR3 size: 13 residues. In germline, CDR1 is DFQATT, CDR2 SNEGSKA (reference sequence). The CDR3, as DNA: TGCAGTGCTGGGGGAGGGATAGTGGGAGAGCAGTACTTC. Protein product: CSAGGGIVGEQYF.

The chain links TRBV9 to TRBJ2-5, with D tentatively TRBD2 (5 bases). The DNA end is a closer match to TRBJ2-7, so the J assignment may be wrong. Germline V gives CDR1 SGDLS, CDR2 YYNGEE. This CDR3 contains 12 residues. The CDR3 region has the DNA TGTGCCAGCAGCTCCCCAGCGGCCGAGCAGTACTTC. The encoded protein is CASSSPAAEQYF.

The chain uses TRBV7-9 and TRBJ1-2; D ambiguous. Trimming took 0 bases from V and 4 from J, leaving 9 bases between them. This CDR3 is built from 14 residues. The germline CDR1 and CDR2 sequences are SEHNR and FQNEAQ (reference sequence). The CDR3 loop reads CASSLAEAAYGYTF. The DNA of the CDR3 is TGTGCCAGCAGCTTAGCGGAAGCAGCCTATGGCTACACCTTC.

This clonotype was counted a few times. The chain couples TRBV4-1 to TRBJ2-3; D is ambiguous. Germline CDR1 MGHRA, CDR2 YSYEKL. The length of the CDR3 is 15 residues. Trimming took off 0 bases at V and 2 bases at J, with 9 bases between the two ends. The CDR3 sequence is CASSQDGLLTDTQYF. CDR3 nucleotides: TGCGCCAGCAGCCAAGATGGTCTGCTCACAGATACGCAGTATTTT.

The chain joins TRBV5-1 to TRBJ2-1, with TRBD2 matching 8 bases. Germline loops: CDR1 SGHRS, CDR2 YFSETQ. V was pared by 0 bases and J by 3 bases, with 5 bases of the junction left unmatched. The CDR3 totals 16 residues. The CDR3 sequence: CASSLVSGAYYNEQFF. The CDR3 bases are TGCGCCAGCAGCTTGGTTAGCGGGGCCTACTACAATGAGCAGTTCTTC.

This clonotype was picked up a small number of times. The V gene is TRBV5-1, the J gene TRBJ2-7; 14 bases agree with TRBD2. Germline loops: CDR1 SGHRS, CDR2 YFSETQ. This CDR3 is 16 amino acids long. V lost 4 bases to trimming and J lost 5 bases; unmatched junction nucleotides: 8. The CDR3 reads CASSPGTSGSRDEQYF. The CDR3 coding sequence is TGCGCCAGCAGCCCCGGGACTAGCGGGAGTCGGGACGAGCAGTACTTC.

The gene calls are TRBV12-3 or TRBV12-4 and TRBJ1-5; unclear D gene. The CDR3 has 14 residues. V lost 6 bases, J lost 3 bases, and 12 bases lay in between. CDR3 amino acids: CASRNGIPNQPQHF. DNA for the CDR3: TGTGCCAGCAGAAACGGGATCCCCAATCAGCCCCAGCATTTT.

This clonotype was seen once. The chain couples TRBV18 to TRBJ1-2; 7 bases are a match to TRBD1. This CDR3 is built from 17 residues. V was pared by 0 bases and J by 0 bases, with 7 bases of the junction left unmatched. Per germline, CDR1 KGHSH and CDR2 LQKENI. The CDR3 here is CASSPPGTAYSNYGYTF. DNA for the CDR3: TGTGCCAGCTCACCACCTGGGACAGCCTACTCTAACTATGGCTACACCTTC. Complete variable domain (other parts from reference TRBV18 and TRBJ1-2): NAGVMQNPRHLVRRRGQEARLRCSPMKGHSHVYWYRQLPEEGLKFMVYLQKENIIDESGMPKERFSAEFPKEGPSILRIQQVVRGDSAAYFCASSPPGTAYSNYGYTFGSGTRLTVV.

The chain has TRBV12-3 or TRBV12-4 and TRBJ2-3; D is unclear. The CDR3 spans 15 residues. V was trimmed by 5 bases and J by 6 bases, leaving 18 bases between them. The CDR3 bases are TGTGCCAGCAGTGATCCTCTCTACGAGGCGGATACGCAGTATTTT. Translating it yields CASSDPLYEADTQYF.

The chain links TRBV7-2 to TRBJ2-4, with 9 bases fitting TRBD2. CDR1 SGHTA and CDR2 FQGNSA come from the germline V gene. The V gene end was trimmed by 3 bases and the J gene end by 13 bases; junction bases not matched to a gene: 7. The CDR3 sequence is 13 residues long. The CDR3 nucleotides read TGTGCCAGCAGCTTGGGGCGGGAGGGCCGGCAGTACTTC. This gives the protein CASSLGREGRQYF.

This chain connects TRBV27 to TRBJ2-5, with D uncertain. The germline V gene has CDR1 MNHEY and CDR2 SMNVEV (reference sequence). Trimming shortened V by 5 bases and J by 9 bases, and 16 bases separated the two germline ends. The CDR3 is 13 residues long. The chain's CDR3 is CASSVTPSGAQYF. The CDR3 bases are TGTGCCAGCAGTGTGACCCCGAGTGGGGCCCAGTACTTC.

V is TRBV6-1 and J is TRBJ2-5; 14 positions match TRBD2. The J call is in doubt because the DNA end fits TRBJ2-7 better. The germline V gene encodes CDR1 MNHNS and CDR2 SASEGT. CDR3 length: 17 amino acids. The CDR3, as DNA: TGTGCCAGCAGTGACCAACCGACTAGCGGGAGGGCCTACGAGCAGTACTTC. Translated: CASSDQPTSGRAYEQYF.

A few counts support this clonotype. This chain joins TRBV7-3 and TRBJ2-1, with D perhaps matching TRBD2 (7 bases). Trimming stripped 7 bases from V and 5 bases from J, with 15 bases between. This CDR3 is built from 14 residues. Per germline, CDR1 SGHTA and CDR2 FQGTGA. CDR3 region: CASTRGAGDNEQFF. The CDR3 DNA is TGTGCCAGCACCCGGGGGGCGGGAGACAATGAGCAGTTCTTC.

This clonotype has just a few counts. V gene TRBV14 combines with J gene TRBJ2-7; D gene uncertain. Trimming cost V 4 bases and J 3 bases, with 10 bases left between them. From germline, CDR1 is SGHDN and CDR2 FVKESK. The CDR3 is 13 residues long. In nucleotides, the CDR3 is TGTGCCAGCAGCCGTTCCGTTGACTACGAGCAGTACTTC. Its protein is CASSRSVDYEQYF.

This clonotype was recorded at least ten times. The genes are TRBV29-1 and TRBJ2-7; no reliable D call. The germline gives CDR1 SQVTM, CDR2 ANQGSEA. Between the trimmed V and J ends, which lost 4 bases and 6 bases, there was a span of 10 bases. The CDR3 runs 11 residues. CDR3 nucleotide sequence: TGCAGCGTTGGGGAAAGAGGCGAGCAGTACTTC. Residues: CSVGERGEQYF.

At least ten counts were recorded for this clonotype. This CDR3 is CAWSGGSKNGYTF. The CDR3 nucleotides read TGTGCCTGGAGTGGCGGGAGCAAGAATGGCTACACCTTC. This chain links TRBV30 with TRBJ1-2; no definite D call. The ends were cut back, 1 base at V and 6 bases at J, with 12 bases in the middle. There are 13 residues in the CDR3. CDR1 is GTSNPN and CDR2 is SVGIG in the germline V gene (reference sequence).

V and J are TRBV27 and TRBJ2-5; D is ambiguous. Trimming left V 2 bases short and J 2 bases short, with 9 bases between. Germline CDR1 MNHEY, CDR2 SMNVEV (reference sequence). The CDR3 runs to 14 residues. The CDR3 protein is CASSLNGYQETQYF. The CDR3 DNA reads as TGTGCCAGCAGTTTAAATGGCTATCAAGAGACCCAGTACTTC.

V usage is TRBV10-1 and J usage is TRBJ2-7, with 7 bases fitting TRBD2. The V gene's germline CDR1 is WNHNN and CDR2 SYGVQD (reference sequence). V shed 5 bases, J shed 6 bases, and the junction held 10 bases outside the gene matches. The CDR3 consists of 14 residues. CDR3 DNA: TGCGCCAGCAGTCCCGCTCAAGCGGGGACCGAGCAGTACTTC. This codes for CASSPAQAGTEQYF.

There are a few counts of this clonotype. This chain joins TRBV7-2 and TRBJ2-7, with D perhaps matching TRBD1 or TRBD2 (5 bases each). The CDR3 consists of 14 residues. Trimming took off 4 bases at V and 6 bases at J, with 16 bases between the two ends. Germline V lookup: CDR1 SGHTA, CDR2 FQGNSA. The DNA for the CDR3 is TGTGCCAGCAGCTACCGGGACCCAATGAGCGAGCAGTACTTC. Amino acids: CASSYRDPMSEQYF.

This clonotype was counted a few times. The V gene is TRBV20-1, the J gene TRBJ2-3; 15 nucleotides line up with TRBD2. Trimming cost V 5 bases and J 4 bases; bases outside gene matches: 4. Germline V lookup: CDR1 DFQATT, CDR2 SNEGSKA (reference sequence). The CDR3 length is 15 residues. CDR3 nucleotide sequence: TGCAGTGCTGGACTAGCGGGAGGGTTGGCAGATACGCAGTATTTT. This gives the protein CSAGLAGGLADTQYF.

This clonotype was observed many times. The chain combines TRBV25-1 with TRBJ2-7, with TRBD1 matching over 9 bases. V lost 7 bases and J lost 5; bases outside the gene matches: 15. The CDR3 length is 16 residues. CDR1 is MGHDK, CDR2 SYGVNS, per germline. The CDR3 nucleotides are TGTGCCAGCATGGCAAATATATGGGACAGGGACCACGAGCAGTACTTC. The encoded protein is CASMANIWDRDHEQYF.